These 32 T cell receptor beta chains originate from one sample sequenced in a study of shared clonotypes between healthy human individuals. Measured with immunoSEQ multiplex PCR; TCRdb has only the in-frame clones, and not every one. Of around 2.5 million clones listed, approximately 93% were seen once; the top ten hold about 0.38%. Sequencing used naive CD4+ T cells from PBMCs. Subset given: CD45RA+ positively selected. The receptors come from a man between 18 and 29 years old in good health. Some clones in this sample may be carry-over from other donors' samples.

The rearrangement uses TRBV7-6 and TRBJ2-7; a weak D match, TRBD1 (6 bases). Looked up from germline, CDR1 is SGHVS and CDR2 is FNYEAQ. The CDR3 loop spans 14 amino acids. V lost 3 bases, J lost 1 base, and 10 bases lay in between. The CDR3 DNA reads as TGTGCCAGCAGCTTTGGAGGACAGTCCTACGAGCAGTACTTC. Its translation: CASSFGGQSYEQYF.

The chain couples TRBV10-2 to TRBJ1-2; D uncertain. CDR3 length equals 11 residues. Germline V lookup: CDR1 WSHSY, CDR2 SAAADI. V lost 6 bases and J 4 bases, leaving 6 bases between the germline ends. CDR3 nucleotides: TGCGCCAGCAGCACCCTCTATGGCTACACCTTC. It encodes CASSTLYGYTF.

Notes on this clone: This same CDR3 is encoded by further DNA sequences in the sample. The rearrangement uses TRBV28 and TRBJ1-2; the match to TRBD1 covers 8 bases. The V gene end was trimmed by 5 bases and the J gene end by 5 bases; junction bases not matched to a gene: 4. The CDR3 loop spans 13 amino acids. CDR1 is MDHEN and CDR2 is SYDVKM in the germline V gene. DNA of the CDR3: TGTGCCAGCAGTCCGGACAGGGCTTATGGCTACACCTTC. This gives the protein CASSPDRAYGYTF.

The CDR3 reads CASSLTSGAEGNEQFF. The CDR3, as DNA: TGTGCCAGCAGCCTGACTAGCGGGGCCGAGGGCAATGAGCAGTTCTTC. The chain combines TRBV5-4 with TRBJ2-1; 11 bases agree with TRBD2. Germline V gene sequence: CDR1 SGHNT, CDR2 YYREEE (reference sequence). The CDR3 totals 16 residues. V lost 4 bases and J lost 6; bases outside the gene matches: 9.

This sequence joins TRBV7-9 and TRBJ2-3, with D perhaps TRBD2 (6 bases). V shed 4 bases and J shed 6 bases, with 23 bases lying between them. The CDR3 length is 17 residues. Germline V lookup: CDR1 SEHNR, CDR2 FQNEAQ (reference sequence). Here the CDR3 reads CASSSGVGAGYADTQYF. CDR3 in DNA: TGTGCCAGCAGCTCGGGGGTGGGAGCTGGATATGCGGATACGCAGTATTTT.

The CDR3 loop reads CASSPGPFYNEQFF. As DNA, the CDR3 is TGTGCCAGCAGCCCCGGGCCGTTTTACAATGAGCAGTTCTTC. The chain joins TRBV7-7 to TRBJ2-1; D gene unclear. CDR1 is SSHAT, CDR2 FNYEAQ, per germline (reference sequence). The V and J ends lost 5 bases and 4 bases respectively, with 12 bases between them. The CDR3 runs 14 residues.

The rearrangement links TRBV6-1 to TRBJ2-7, with D tentatively TRBD1 or TRBD2 (6 bases each). The CDR3 runs 14 residues. Germline lookup yields CDR1 MNHNS and CDR2 SASEGT. V lost 1 base and J 4 bases, leaving 11 bases between the germline ends. DNA of the CDR3: TGTGCCAGCAGTGAAGAAGGGGGGAGATACGAGCAGTACTTC. It translates to CASSEEGGRYEQYF.

J is TRBJ2-3 and V is TRBV7-6; 11 bases fit TRBD2. Trimming cost V 3 bases and J 6 bases; bases outside gene matches: 5. Germline lookup yields CDR1 SGHVS and CDR2 FNYEAQ. This CDR3 is built from 15 residues. CDR3 DNA: TGTGCCAGCAGCTTTGGGTCTAGCGGGAGGGATACGCAGTATTTT. Translated: CASSFGSSGRDTQYF. Full variable domain (outside the CDR3, taken from reference TRBV7-6 and TRBJ2-3): GAGVSQSPRYKVTKRGQDVALRCDPISGHVSLYWYRQALGQGPEFLTYFNYEAQQDKSGLPNDRFSAERPEGSISTLTIQRTEQRDSAMYRCASSFGSSGRDTQYFGPGTRLTVL.

Concerning this clone: The same CDR3 also results from other DNA sequences found in this sample. The chain employs TRBV7-2 and TRBJ1-1; TRBD1 matches at 9 bases. The CDR3 contains 13 residues. Germline CDR1 SGHTA, CDR2 FQGNSA. The V gene end was trimmed by 4 bases and the J gene end by 4 bases; junction bases not matched to a gene: 1. The CDR3 DNA is TGTGCCAGCAGCTCACAGGGGGCCACTGAAGCTTTCTTT. Translating it yields CASSSQGATEAFF.

V usage is TRBV4-1 and J usage is TRBJ2-1; D is tentatively TRBD1 or TRBD2 (5 bases each). The V gene's germline CDR1 is MGHRA and CDR2 YSYEKL. CDR3 size: 13 residues. Trimming stripped 4 bases from V and 5 bases from J, with 9 bases between. CDR3 nucleotide sequence: TGCGCCAGCAGCCGAGGGGACCACAATGAGCAGTTCTTC. The encoded protein is CASSRGDHNEQFF.

The CDR3 is CASSFLTGSYEQYF. The CDR3 DNA is TGTGCCAGCAGCTTCCTGACGGGGTCCTACGAGCAGTACTTC. The rearrangement joins TRBV7-8 to TRBJ2-7, with a weak D call TRBD2 (5 bases). This CDR3 has 14 residues. The germline V gene has CDR1 SGHVS and CDR2 FQNEAQ. V was cut by 3 bases and J by 1 base, with 10 bases left in between.

The chain has TRBV7-8 and TRBJ1-2, with D possibly TRBD1 on 6 matching bases. The CDR3 totals 13 residues. The V end lost 3 bases, the J end lost 6 bases, and 11 bases lay between the germline ends. Germline lookup yields CDR1 SGHVS and CDR2 FQNEAQ. DNA for the CDR3: TGTGCCAGCAGCTTTGTTTCAGGGGATGGCTACACCTTC. This translates into CASSFVSGDGYTF. The complete variable domain, with remaining parts taken from reference TRBV7-8 and TRBJ1-2, reads GAGVSQSPRYKVAKRGQDVALRCDPISGHVSLFWYQQALGQGPEFLTYFQNEAQLDKSGLPSDRFFAERPEGSVSTLKIQRTQQEDSAVYLCASSFVSGDGYTFGSGTRLTVV.

With regard to this clone: Other DNA sequences in this specimen translate into the identical CDR3. This sequence joins TRBV18 and TRBJ1-2; TRBD1 agrees at 9 bases. CDR1 and CDR2 from the germline V gene are KGHSH and LQKENI. V dropped 3 bases and J dropped 6; count of bases not matched to a gene: 2. CDR3 length: 13 amino acids. The DNA of the CDR3 is TGTGCCAGCTCACCGGACAGGGGCAATGGCTACACCTTC. It codes for CASSPDRGNGYTF.

V gene TRBV27 combines with J gene TRBJ2-6, with TRBD2 identical over 7 bases. V lost 5 bases, J lost 0 bases, and 13 bases stayed unmatched. CDR1 and CDR2 from the germline V gene are MNHEY and SMNVEV (reference sequence). The CDR3 runs to 19 residues. CDR3 DNA sequence: TGTGCCAGCAGTCCCTCTAGCGGCAGGGCATACTCTGGGGCCAACGTCCTGACTTTC. Translation: CASSPSSGRAYSGANVLTF.

The chain combines TRBV7-2 with TRBJ2-3; 8 bases agree with TRBD1. The CDR3 spans 18 residues. Germline CDR1 SGHTA, CDR2 FQGNSA. J was trimmed by 5 bases and V by 5 bases; bases with no gene match: 18. The CDR3 DNA reads TGTGCCAGCAGCACATCGACAGGGGCGCTATCCCTGGGAGATACGCAGTATTTT. The encoded protein is CASSTSTGALSLGDTQYF. The whole variable domain, filled in from reference TRBV7-2 and TRBJ2-3, reads GAGVSQSPSNKVTEKGKDVELRCDPISGHTALYWYRQSLGQGLEFLIYFQGNSAPDKSGLPSDRFSAERTGGSVSTLTIQRTQQEDSAVYLCASSTSTGALSLGDTQYFGPGTRLTVL.

V and J are TRBV28 and TRBJ1-1; TRBD1 agrees at 7 bases. V was pared by 6 bases and J by 6 bases, with 13 bases of the junction left unmatched. The CDR3 totals 15 residues. The V gene's germline CDR1 is MDHEN and CDR2 SYDVKM. DNA for the CDR3: TGTGCCAGCAGCCAAGGGGGGCAGGGGGGATCTGAAGCTTTCTTT. Translating gives CASSQGGQGGSEAFF.

This rearrangement joins TRBV4-1 to TRBJ2-7; 10 nucleotides match TRBD2. CDR1 and CDR2 from the germline V gene are MGHRA and YSYEKL. This CDR3 has 15 amino acids. J lost 2 bases, V lost 3 bases, and 4 bases had no gene match. CDR3 residues: CASSQPLAGTYEQYF. In DNA form, the CDR3 reads TGCGCCAGCAGCCAGCCACTAGCGGGAACCTACGAGCAGTACTTC.

The chain carries TRBV7-2 and TRBJ2-6; D is perhaps TRBD2 (6 bases). Trimming shortened V by 0 bases and J by 2 bases, and 8 bases separated the two germline ends. Germline CDR1 SGHTA, CDR2 FQGNSA. This CDR3 comprises 16 residues. In nucleotides, the CDR3 is TGTGCCAGCAGCTTAGCCGGAGGGACTGGGGCCAACGTCCTGACTTTC. Translation: CASSLAGGTGANVLTF.

This chain joins TRBV27 and TRBJ1-3, with D tentatively TRBD1 (5 bases). Germline V gene data show CDR1 as MNHEY and CDR2 as SMNVEV (reference sequence). The CDR3 consists of 14 residues. V was trimmed by 0 bases and J by 2 bases, leaving 5 bases between them. The CDR3 DNA is TGTGCCAGCAGTTTATCCAGGGCTGGAAACACCATATATTTT. The encoded protein is CASSLSRAGNTIYF.

This clone appeared a few times. The chain has TRBV7-9 and TRBJ1-1; D not resolved. CDR1 SEHNR and CDR2 FQNEAQ come from the germline V gene (reference sequence). V was cut by 7 bases and J by 5 bases, with 20 bases left in between. The length of the CDR3 is 15 residues. This CDR3 reads CASNLREEVGTEAFF. CDR3 in DNA: TGTGCCAGCAACCTCCGGGAGGAGGTGGGGACTGAAGCTTTCTTT.

The rearrangement uses TRBV2 and TRBJ2-1; 8 nucleotides match TRBD2. V was clipped by 5 bases and J by 0 bases; unmatched bases: 15. The CDR3 length is 19 residues. Germline assignment: CDR1 SNHLY and CDR2 FYNNEI. CDR3 DNA: TGTGCCAGCAGTTATAATGCGAACAACAGCGGGAGCTCCTACAATGAGCAGTTCTTC. Translation: CASSYNANNSGSSYNEQFF.

The chain joins TRBV5-1 to TRBJ1-4; a weak D match, TRBD1 (5 bases). V lost 4 bases and J 7 bases, leaving 17 bases between the germline ends. This CDR3 region has 15 residues. Germline V gene data show CDR1 as SGHRS and CDR2 as YFSETQ. The CDR3 DNA follows: TGCGCCAGCAGCCCTCAGGGCAGTAATTCTGAAAAACTGTTTTTT. Protein sequence: CASSPQGSNSEKLFF.

This clone was observed once. V gene TRBV28 combines with J gene TRBJ1-5, with no clear D. Between the trimmed V and J ends, which lost 2 bases and 0 bases, there was a span of 11 bases. Germline values: CDR1 MDHEN, CDR2 SYDVKM. The CDR3 sequence is 16 residues long. The CDR3 region is CASSLPTHYSNQPQHF. CDR3 in DNA: TGTGCCAGCAGTTTACCGACACATTATAGCAATCAGCCCCAGCATTTT. Looking up the rest from reference TRBV28 and TRBJ1-5 gives the full variable domain: DVKVTQSSRYLVKRTGEKVFLECVQDMDHENMFWYRQDPGLGLRLIYFSYDVKMKEKGDIPEGYSVSREKKERFSLILESASTNQTSMYLCASSLPTHYSNQPQHFGDGTRLSIL.

V and J are TRBV5-6 and TRBJ2-5, with D maybe TRBD1 (5 bases). The J call may be in error: the DNA end matches TRBJ2-7 better. The CDR3 is 14 amino acids. Germline CDR1 SGHDT, CDR2 YYEEEE. CDR3 loop: CASSLGHISYEQYF. CDR3 in DNA: TGTGCCAGCAGCTTAGGACACATCTCCTACGAGCAGTACTTC.

Concerning this clone itself: The sample has other DNA sequences that encode this CDR3 too. This chain connects TRBV6-6 to TRBJ2-2, with unresolved D. The V gene lost 4 bases and the J gene lost 4 bases, with 1 base spanning the gap. This CDR3 contains 11 residues. The germline CDR1 and CDR2 sequences are MNHNY and SVGAGI (reference sequence). Here the CDR3 reads CASSFTGELFF. The CDR3 bases are TGTGCCAGCAGTTTCACCGGGGAGCTGTTTTTT.

V gene TRBV5-4 combines with J gene TRBJ2-5; 10 nucleotides agree with TRBD1. The CDR3 loop spans 15 amino acids. V gave up 2 bases and J gave up 4 bases; unmatched junction bases: 5. In germline, CDR1 is SGHNT, CDR2 YYREEE (reference sequence). The CDR3, as DNA: TGTGCCAGCAGCTTCGCCGGGACAGGGGTAGAGACCCAGTACTTC. It translates to CASSFAGTGVETQYF.

The rearrangement uses TRBV15 and TRBJ2-1; tentative D call: TRBD2 (5 bases). Germline CDR1 reads LNHNV; CDR2 reads YYDKDF (reference sequence). V was shortened by 6 bases and J by 7 bases, with 19 bases between the two germline ends. The CDR3 runs to 15 residues. As DNA, the CDR3 is TGTGCCACCAGGGTCGGACTGAGCGAGGTGAATGAGCAGTTCTTC. Residues: CATRVGLSEVNEQFF. The variable domain in full, with the rest retrieved from reference TRBV15 and TRBJ2-1, is DAMVIQNPRYQVTQFGKPVTLSCSQTLNHNVMYWYQQKSSQAPKLLFHYYDKDFNNEADTPDNFQSRRPNTSFCFLDIRSPGLGDTAMYLCATRVGLSEVNEQFFGPGTRLTVL.

V gene TRBV13 combines with J gene TRBJ1-4, with 7 bases identical to TRBD1. The CDR3 loop spans 15 amino acids. V gave up 0 bases and J gave up 7 bases; unmatched junction bases: 5. Germline CDR1 and CDR2: PRHDT and FYEKMQ (reference sequence). The CDR3 sequence: CASSLGSTGVEKLFF. CDR3 nucleotide sequence: TGTGCCAGCAGCTTAGGCTCAACAGGGGTTGAAAAACTGTTTTTT. The whole variable domain, remainder taken from reference TRBV13 and TRBJ1-4, is AAGVIQSPRHLIKEKRETATLKCYPIPRHDTVYWYQQGPGQDPQFLISFYEKMQSDKGSIPDRFSAQQFSDYHSELNMSSLELGDSALYFCASSLGSTGVEKLFFGSGTQLSVL.

The J gene is TRBJ2-1, the V gene TRBV29-1; D unclear. The V end was cut by 6 bases, the J end by 5 bases, with 14 bases between. Germline-derived CDR1 and CDR2 are SQVTM and ANQGSEA. This CDR3 is 13 amino acids long. The CDR3 bases are TGCAGCGTGACTGGGCGGTTCCACAATGAGCAGTTCTTC. Amino acids: CSVTGRFHNEQFF.

This clone appeared a few times. The CDR3 reads CASSSDMGYGYTF. The CDR3, as DNA: TGTGCCAGCAGTTCGGATATGGGCTATGGCTACACCTTC. This chain uses TRBV27 with TRBJ1-2; D is ambiguous. V lost 4 bases to trimming and J lost 4 bases, with 10 bases between them. This CDR3 has 13 residues. From germline, CDR1 is MNHEY and CDR2 SMNVEV (reference sequence).

The chain joins TRBV5-1 to TRBJ2-5; 12 bases are shared with TRBD2. The CDR3 extends over 15 amino acids. Germline loops: CDR1 SGHRS, CDR2 YFSETQ. Trimming cost V 5 bases and J 2 bases; bases outside gene matches: 4. CDR3 nucleotide sequence: TGCGCCAGCAGATCCGGACTAGCGGGGCAAGAGACCCAGTACTTC. Amino acids: CASRSGLAGQETQYF.

V gene TRBV11-2 combines with J gene TRBJ2-7; D call uncertain. The CDR3 totals 15 residues. Per the germline V gene, CDR1 is SGHAT and CDR2 is FQNNGV. Deletions cut 2 bases from V and 7 bases from J, with 18 bases between. The CDR3 is CASSLIGVPLGEQYF. The CDR3 nucleotides read TGTGCCAGCAGCTTAATCGGAGTCCCTCTCGGAGAGCAGTACTTC.